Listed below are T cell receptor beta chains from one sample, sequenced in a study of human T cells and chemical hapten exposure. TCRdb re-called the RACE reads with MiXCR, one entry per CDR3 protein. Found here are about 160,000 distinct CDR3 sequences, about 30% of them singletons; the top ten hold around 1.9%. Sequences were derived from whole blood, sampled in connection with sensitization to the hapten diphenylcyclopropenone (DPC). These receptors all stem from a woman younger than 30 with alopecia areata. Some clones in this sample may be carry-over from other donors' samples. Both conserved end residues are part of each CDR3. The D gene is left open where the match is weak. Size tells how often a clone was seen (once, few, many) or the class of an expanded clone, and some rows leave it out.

CDR3 DNA: TGTGCCAGCAGTTACTCCCGACCGGCTAACGGCGAGCAGTACTTC
CDR3 protein: CASSYSRPANGEQYF
V gene: TRBV6-2/TRBV6-3
clone size: -
D gene: -
J gene: TRBJ2-7

CDR3 DNA: TGCGCCAGCAGCTTGGCCTCGACAGGGGGAAAAGAGACCCAGTACTTC
CDR3 protein: CASSLASTGGKETQYF
V gene: TRBV5-1
clone size: -
D gene: TRBD1
J gene: TRBJ2-5

CDR3 DNA: TGTGCCAGCAGCGCAGGGACAGGTGAAAAACTGTTTTTT
CDR3 protein: CASSAGTGEKLFF
V gene: TRBV9
clone size: few
D gene: TRBD1
J gene: TRBJ1-4

CDR3 DNA: TGTGCCAGCAGCCCCACGGGGGGTAGGACTGAAGCTTTCTTT
CDR3 protein: CASSPTGGRTEAFF
V gene: TRBV6-5
clone size: -
D gene: -
J gene: TRBJ1-1

CDR3 DNA: TGTGCCAGCAGTTACTCACTCTACAATGAGCAGTTCTTC
CDR3 protein: CASSYSLYNEQFF
V gene: TRBV6-6
clone size: -
D gene: -
J gene: TRBJ2-1

CDR3 DNA: TGTGCCAGCAGCTTAGCGATGGCCCTCACCCTGGGCTACACCTTC
CDR3 protein: CASSLAMALTLGYTF
V gene: TRBV7-9
clone size: -
D gene: -
J gene: TRBJ1-2

CDR3 DNA: TGTGCCAGCAGCCTCAGCTTGTCGGGAGGGCCGTACGAGCAGTACTTC
CDR3 protein: CASSLSLSGGPYEQYF
V gene: TRBV7-2
clone size: -
D gene: TRBD2
J gene: TRBJ2-7

CDR3 DNA: TGTGCCACCAGCAGAGTGACGGGGGGGTTATACAATGAGCAGTTCTTC
CDR3 protein: CATSRVTGGLYNEQFF
V gene: TRBV15
clone size: few
D gene: TRBD2
J gene: TRBJ2-1

CDR3 DNA: TGTGCCAGCAGCGATTTCCAGGGGGCGGCCAAAAACATTCAGTACTTC
CDR3 protein: CASSDFQGAAKNIQYF
V gene: TRBV7-2
clone size: -
D gene: TRBD1
J gene: TRBJ2-4

CDR3 DNA: TGTGCCAGCAGTCGAGGAAGCGGTAGAGAGCAGTACTTC
CDR3 protein: CASSRGSGREQYF
V gene: TRBV27
clone size: -
D gene: -
J gene: TRBJ2-7

CDR3 DNA: TGCAGTGCCAGACCCGCCCGGTCCCCAACACAGACCCAGTACTTC
CDR3 protein: CSARPARSPTQTQYF
V gene: TRBV20-1
clone size: -
D gene: -
J gene: TRBJ2-5

CDR3 DNA: TGTGCCAGCAGTTATTCAGGGACCCCCGAAGCTTTCTTT
CDR3 protein: CASSYSGTPEAFF
V gene: TRBV6-2/TRBV6-3
clone size: few
D gene: -
J gene: TRBJ1-1

CDR3 DNA: TGTGCCAGCAGCCAAGCCCGACGTGGACAGGGGCGGACTGAAGCTTTCTTT
CDR3 protein: CASSQARRGQGRTEAFF
V gene: TRBV4-2
clone size: many
D gene: TRBD1
J gene: TRBJ1-1

CDR3 DNA: TGCAGTGCTTTTTCCGCCGAGCAGTTCTTC
CDR3 protein: CSAFSAEQFF
V gene: TRBV20-1
clone size: -
D gene: -
J gene: TRBJ2-1

CDR3 DNA: TGTGCCAGCAGCCCACGGACTAGCGGGGGAAGAGAGACCCAGTACTTC
CDR3 protein: CASSPRTSGGRETQYF
V gene: TRBV7-9
clone size: -
D gene: TRBD2
J gene: TRBJ2-5

CDR3 DNA: TGCAGTGCCGAAAAGAGAGGCCACCTGAGCTCCTACGAGCAGTACTTC
CDR3 protein: CSAEKRGHLSSYEQYF
V gene: TRBV20-1
clone size: -
D gene: -
J gene: TRBJ2-7

CDR3 DNA: TGTGCCAGCAGAGAGACAGCTTCAGATACGCAGTATTTT
CDR3 protein: CASRETASDTQYF
V gene: TRBV6-2/TRBV6-3
clone size: -
D gene: -
J gene: TRBJ2-3

CDR3 DNA: TGCAGCGCGACAGGCGACAATGAGCAGTTCTTC
CDR3 protein: CSATGDNEQFF
V gene: TRBV29-1
clone size: -
D gene: -
J gene: TRBJ2-1

CDR3 DNA: TGCAGCGGAGGGGACACTCAAGAGACCCAGTACTTC
CDR3 protein: CSGGDTQETQYF
V gene: TRBV29-1
clone size: -
D gene: -
J gene: TRBJ2-5

CDR3 DNA: TGTGCCAGCGGGCAGATAGCCTACGAGCAGTACTTC
CDR3 protein: CASGQIAYEQYF
V gene: TRBV6-1
clone size: -
D gene: -
J gene: TRBJ2-7

CDR3 DNA: TGTGCCAGCAGTGACGACCACGTCACAGATACGCAGTATTTT
CDR3 protein: CASSDDHVTDTQYF
V gene: TRBV2
clone size: few
D gene: -
J gene: TRBJ2-3

CDR3 DNA: TGCAGTGCCAGTCTTTGGGGGACAGGGAATCAGCCCCAGCATTTT
CDR3 protein: CSASLWGTGNQPQHF
V gene: TRBV20-1
clone size: few
D gene: TRBD1
J gene: TRBJ1-5